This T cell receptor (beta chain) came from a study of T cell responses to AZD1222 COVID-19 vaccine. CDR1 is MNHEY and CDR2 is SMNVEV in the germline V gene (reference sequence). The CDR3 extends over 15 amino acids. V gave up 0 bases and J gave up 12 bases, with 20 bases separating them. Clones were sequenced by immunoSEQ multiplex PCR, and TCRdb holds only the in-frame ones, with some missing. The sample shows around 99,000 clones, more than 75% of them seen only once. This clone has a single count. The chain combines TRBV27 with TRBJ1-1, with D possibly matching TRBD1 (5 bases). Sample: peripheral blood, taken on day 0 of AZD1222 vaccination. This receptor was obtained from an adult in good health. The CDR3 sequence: CASSLSPRVGVQTFF. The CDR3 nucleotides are TGTGCCAGCAGTTTATCGCCCAGGGTCGGGGTTCAAACTTTCTTT.